A selection of T cell receptor beta chains follows, all from one sample in a study of T cells in localized non-small cell lung cancer. Produced via immunoSEQ multiplex PCR; TCRdb's table is partial and in-frame only. The sample has almost 40,000 clones, roughly 77% seen once. Sequences were derived from PBMCs, sampled before any cancer treatment. All receptors come from a woman aged 40-69 years with stage II squamous cell lung carcinoma. CDR3s include the opening cysteine and the closing phenylalanine or tryptophan. Size tells how often a clone was seen (once, few, many) or the class of an expanded clone, and some rows leave it out.

v_call	clone_size	j_call	cdr3_aa
TRBV5-1	.	TRBJ1-4	CASSFGQGVEKLFF
TRBV19	.	TRBJ1-6	CASRAPDGYANSPLHF
TRBV18	few	TRBJ2-7	CASSSTGTDILGAHF
TRBV29-1	few	TRBJ1-1	CSVGGDREGTEAFF
TRBV5-1	.	TRBJ2-4	CASSLEGTKNIQYF
TRBV27	.	TRBJ1-1	CASSISLGGVNTEAFF
TRBV6-1	.	TRBJ1-2	CASSEYRGSNYGYTF
TRBV28	.	TRBJ2-7	CASRTGQGFEQYF
TRBV19	.	TRBJ1-2	CASSITSHGYTF
TRBV9	.	TRBJ2-1	CASSPHLSSYNEQFF
TRBV7-8	.	TRBJ2-7	CASSWGHDYEQYF
TRBV6-1	few	TRBJ2-7	CASRTGDRPYEQYF
TRBV15	.	TRBJ2-2	CATSPRQIGVLFF
TRBV28	.	TRBJ2-6	CASSLTEGANGANVLTF
TRBV7-2	.	TRBJ2-3	CASSLVPSDTQYF
TRBV5-6	.	TRBJ2-1	CASSSTTSGVYNEQFF
TRBV7-3	few	TRBJ2-3	CASSLTGLAGNSHADTQYF
TRBV11-3	.	TRBJ2-1	CASSQGLDNEQFF
TRBV6-6	.	TRBJ1-1	CASSYRVNTEAFF
TRBV19	.	TRBJ2-1	CASSIGGPGSSYNEQFF
TRBV29-1	once	TRBJ2-2	CSAKASGGELFF
TRBV29-1	.	TRBJ1-1	CSVKSGSLDTEAFF
TRBV28	few	TRBJ1-5	CASSLAGGGQPQHF
TRBV7-9	.	TRBJ1-2	CASSSTREGYGYTF
TRBV5-1	.	TRBJ2-1	CASSFSSAVNEQFF
TRBV28	.	TRBJ1-2	CASSGTVNGYTF
TRBV6-5	.	TRBJ2-7	CASSTLAGVSYEQYF
TRBV10-2	.	TRBJ2-1	CASSERPGQVRNEQFF
TRBV11-2	.	TRBJ2-5	CASSNSGQQETQYF
TRBV29-1	.	TRBJ1-2	CSVEAPGPDSYGYTF
TRBV7-3	.	TRBJ2-1	CASSPPGSGRADNEQFF
TRBV5-6	.	TRBJ2-7	CASSPEGVRVYEQYF
TRBV6-6	.	TRBJ1-2	CASSPQGASGYTF
TRBV28	few	TRBJ2-2	CASSPPSGGTGELFF
TRBV23-1	few	TRBJ1-5	CASSGQSQPQHF
TRBV19	.	TRBJ2-3	CASTPWGPDTDTQYF
TRBV6-5	few	TRBJ1-5	CASRRQGAGQPQHF
TRBV9	.	TRBJ1-1	CASSPDSYMNTEAFF
TRBV6-5	.	TRBJ2-1	CASSYSLRESNEQFF
TRBV23-1	.	TRBJ1-3	CASSPRAQNSGNTIYF
TRBV28	.	TRBJ1-5	CASSPGARDQPQHF
TRBV5-1	.	TRBJ2-1	CASSLGDRDPNEQFF
TRBV2	.	TRBJ2-5	CASSDQDRSRYF
TRBV5-1	.	TRBJ2-7	CASSFTGAGRYEQYF
TRBV4-2	.	TRBJ1-1	CASSQGGGTQPIYTEAFF
TRBV7-6	once	TRBJ2-7	CASSLAQFQISLAEQYF
TRBV19	few	TRBJ1-5	CASRGRQGQPQHF
TRBV28	.	TRBJ1-2	CASSPGTGGSIAYGYTF
TRBV2	.	TRBJ1-1	CASGTPATGMNTEAFF
TRBV7-2	.	TRBJ2-5	CASSLQERETQYF
TRBV5-1	.	TRBJ1-3	CASSSGERRSGNTIYF
TRBV5-5	medium-sized	TRBJ2-1	CASSESDGGGNEQFF
TRBV11-3	few	TRBJ2-1	CASSSTTGSYNEQFF
TRBV6-1	.	TRBJ2-5	CASSPGQSYQETQYF
TRBV28	.	TRBJ1-5	CASSKGSNQPQHF